This T cell receptor beta chain appears in the sequencing data of a study of cytomegalovirus exposure and HLA in healthy donors. Germline lookup yields CDR1 SSHAT and CDR2 FNYEAQ (reference sequence). The CDR3 sequence is 15 residues long. V lost 5 bases, J lost 4 bases, and 7 bases stayed unmatched. PCR primers comprised 60 Vbeta and 13 Jbeta primers. Here immunoSEQ multiplex PCR was the method, and the copy in TCRdb shows in-frame clones only, minus some. The data show some 170,000 clones, around four fifths seen once. The chain carries TRBV7-7 and TRBJ1-5, with 8 nucleotides matching TRBD1. Sequencing used PBMCs. This TCR was recovered from a woman aged 55-75 years in good health and CMV-seropositive. DNA for the CDR3: TGTGCCAGCAGCCGCCGACAGGGGACAAATCAGCCCCAGCATTTT. Its translation: CASSRRQGTNQPQHF. Together with reference TRBV7-7 and TRBJ1-5, the CDR3 gives the full variable domain: GAGVSQSPRYKVTKRGQDVTLRCDPISSHATLYWYQQALGQGPEFLTYFNYEAQPDKSGLPSDRFSAERPEGSISTLTIQRTEQRDSAMYRCASSRRQGTNQPQHFGDGTRLSIL.